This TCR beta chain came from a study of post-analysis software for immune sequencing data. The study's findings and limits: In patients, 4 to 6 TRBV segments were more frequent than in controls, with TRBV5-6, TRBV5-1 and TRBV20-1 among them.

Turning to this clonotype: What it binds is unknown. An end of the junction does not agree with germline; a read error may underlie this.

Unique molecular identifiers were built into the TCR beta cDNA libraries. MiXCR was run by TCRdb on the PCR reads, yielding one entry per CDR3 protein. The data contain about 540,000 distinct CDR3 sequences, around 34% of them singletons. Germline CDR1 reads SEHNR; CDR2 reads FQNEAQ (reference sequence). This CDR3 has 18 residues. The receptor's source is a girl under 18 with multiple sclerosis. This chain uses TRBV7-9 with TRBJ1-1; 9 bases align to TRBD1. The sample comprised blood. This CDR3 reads CASNLADTGGPPPTEAFF. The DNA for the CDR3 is TGTGCCAGCAACTTAGCGGACACAGGGGGCCCCCCGCCCACTGAAGCTTTCTTT. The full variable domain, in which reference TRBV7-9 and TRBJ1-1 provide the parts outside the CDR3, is DTGVSQNPRHKITKRGQNVTFRCDPISEHNRLYWYRQTLGQGPEFLTYFQNEAQLEKSRLLSDRFSAERPKGSFSTLEIQRTEQGDSAMYLCASNLADTGGPPPTEAFFGQGTRLTVV.